The rows below give T cell receptor beta chains drawn from one sample of a study of T cells in Graves' hyperthyroidism and ophthalmopathy. TCRdb re-derived calls from the multiplex PCR reads in MiXCR, one entry per CDR3 protein. The data show 750,000 to 900,000 distinct CDR3 sequences, 38% seen once. The specimen sequenced was blood. Source of these receptors: a man between 18 and 35 years old with Graves' hyperthyroidism. Each CDR3 is given with its conserved first and last residue. D genes are given only for firm matches. Clone size is not always given. Where it is, it says once, few, many or a class for expanded clones.

clone size	D gene	J gene	V gene	CDR3 protein	CDR3 DNA
.	TRBD1	TRBJ2-1	TRBV7-9	CASSEGGQGHYNEQFF	TGCGCCAGCAGCGAAGGTGGACAGGGCCACTACAATGAGCAGTTCTTC
few	.	TRBJ1-6	TRBV5-5	CASSHDDRPNSPLHF	TGTGCCAGCAGCCATGACGACAGGCCTAATTCACCCCTCCACTTT
few	TRBD1	TRBJ2-2	TRBV20-1	CSAWTGYTGELFF	TGCAGTGCTTGGACAGGGTACACCGGGGAGCTGTTTTTT
.	TRBD2	TRBJ2-7	TRBV29-1	CSARGLAHEQYF	TGCAGCGCCCGGGGACTAGCCCACGAGCAGTACTTC
once	TRBD1	TRBJ1-5	TRBV12-5	CASGSDRGNQPQHF	TGTGCTAGTGGTTCCGACAGGGGCAATCAGCCCCAGCATTTT
.	.	TRBJ2-5	TRBV9	CASSVADGVRETQYF	TGTGCCAGCAGCGTAGCGGACGGGGTTCGAGAGACCCAGTACTTC
many	TRBD2	TRBJ2-5	TRBV7-9	CASSLGNGGVQETQYF	TGTGCCAGCAGCTTAGGCAACGGGGGGGTCCAAGAGACCCAGTACTTC
.	TRBD2	TRBJ2-2	TRBV13	CASSQGTSGSGELFF	TGTGCCAGCAGCCAAGGGACTAGCGGGAGTGGGGAGCTGTTTTTT
.	TRBD1	TRBJ1-2	TRBV4-1	CASSQDVGTGRYGYTF	TGCGCCAGCAGCCAAGATGTAGGGACAGGTCGCTATGGCTACACCTTC
few	.	TRBJ2-2	TRBV29-1	CSVEGHDKGNTGELFF	TGCAGCGTCGAAGGACACGATAAGGGCAACACCGGGGAGCTGTTTTTT
few	.	TRBJ2-7	TRBV29-1	CSVANPTGQTYEQYF	TGCAGCGTTGCGAACCCGACAGGACAAACCTACGAGCAGTACTTC
.	.	TRBJ2-2	TRBV5-1	CASSSPRDAQTEELFF	TGCGCCAGCAGCTCCCCCCGGGACGCCCAAACGGAGGAGCTGTTTTTT
.	TRBD1	TRBJ2-7	TRBV11-2	CASNRTGGYEQYF	TGTGCAAGCAACCGGACAGGGGGGTACGAGCAGTACTTC
.	TRBD2	TRBJ2-5	TRBV29-1	CSVAGGTEETQYF	TGCAGCGTTGCGGGAGGGACTGAAGAGACCCAGTACTTC
many	.	TRBJ1-5	TRBV10-3	CAISPGQPQPQHF	TGTGCCATCAGCCCAGGGCAGCCTCAGCCCCAGCATTTT
few	.	TRBJ2-5	TRBV7-9	CASSQDKGGQETQYF	TGTGCCAGCAGCCAAGATAAGGGAGGACAAGAGACCCAGTACTTC
once	.	TRBJ1-6	TRBV25-1	CASSGMTTNSPLHF	TGTGCCAGCAGTGGGATGACCACTAATTCACCCCTCCACTTT
.	TRBD1	TRBJ1-2	TRBV5-4	CASSIQSGGSGYTF	TGTGCCAGCAGCATCCAATCAGGGGGCTCCGGCTACACCTTC
many	.	TRBJ2-7	TRBV7-9	CASSLAVGTRGYEQYF	TGTGCCAGCAGCTTAGCAGTGGGGACGCGAGGCTACGAGCAGTACTTC
.	TRBD1	TRBJ2-7	TRBV2	CASSQAGTGEFEQYF	TGTGCCAGCAGCCAGGCCGGGACAGGGGAATTCGAGCAGTACTTC
.	.	TRBJ1-4	TRBV12-3/TRBV12-4	CASMGDPIEKLFF	TGTGCCAGCATGGGGGACCCTATTGAAAAACTGTTTTTT
many	TRBD1	TRBJ1-2	TRBV25-1	CASSISGQAFYGYTF	TGTGCCAGCAGTATATCAGGACAGGCGTTCTATGGCTACACCTTC
once	.	TRBJ1-6	TRBV20-1	CSARITGLSNQPLHF	TGCAGTGCTAGGATTACAGGCCTTAGCAATCAGCCCCTCCACTTT
.	.	TRBJ1-1	TRBV12-3/TRBV12-4	CASSLAGWGSTEAFF	TGTGCCAGCAGTTTGGCGGGGTGGGGAAGCACTGAAGCTTTCTTT
few	TRBD2	TRBJ2-5	TRBV29-1	CSVEIPLAGAQETQYF	TGCAGCGTTGAAATCCCCCTAGCGGGGGCCCAAGAGACCCAGTACTTC
.	.	TRBJ2-5	TRBV15	CATSSGLLITSTDTQYF	TGTGCCACCAGCAGTGGGCTACTAATAACTAGCACAGATACGCAGTACTTC
many	.	TRBJ2-7	TRBV14	CASSQTQFKEQYF	TGTGCCAGCAGCCAAACCCAGTTTAAGGAGCAGTACTTC
.	.	TRBJ2-2	TRBV24-1	CATTERANTGELFF	TGTGCCACCACTGAGCGGGCGAACACCGGGGAGCTGTTTTTT
few	.	TRBJ2-7	TRBV19	CASSISVGGSYEQYF	TGTGCCAGTAGTATTTCGGTGGGCGGCTCCTACGAGCAGTACTTC